This TCR beta chain was retrieved from a study of blood T cells in healthy people across ages. Overall study results and limits: While age rose, TCR beta diversity per million T cells dropped in a roughly linear way.

With regard to this clonotype: Its antigen is as yet unknown.

Germline trimming cut 3 bases from V and 0 bases from J; bases unmatched to any gene: 6. The length of the CDR3 is 16 residues. Germline CDR1 reads SGHRS; CDR2 reads YFSETQ. The use of a sample-barcoded 5' primer and a J-beta primer mix characterized a second PCR of roughly 7 to 11 cycles. TCRdb fed the 5' RACE reads into MiXCR, producing one record per CDR3 protein. The data show just over 1 million distinct CDR3 sequences, with around 45% seen just once and under 20% held by the top ten. The receptor was derived from a woman aged 55-70 years in good health. V usage is TRBV5-1 and J usage is TRBJ2-5, with 9 positions matching TRBD1. Material for sequencing was blood. Here the CDR3 DNA reads TGCGCCAGCAGCTGGACCGGGACAGGGAACCAAGAGACCCAGTACTTC. Encoded protein: CASSWTGTGNQETQYF.